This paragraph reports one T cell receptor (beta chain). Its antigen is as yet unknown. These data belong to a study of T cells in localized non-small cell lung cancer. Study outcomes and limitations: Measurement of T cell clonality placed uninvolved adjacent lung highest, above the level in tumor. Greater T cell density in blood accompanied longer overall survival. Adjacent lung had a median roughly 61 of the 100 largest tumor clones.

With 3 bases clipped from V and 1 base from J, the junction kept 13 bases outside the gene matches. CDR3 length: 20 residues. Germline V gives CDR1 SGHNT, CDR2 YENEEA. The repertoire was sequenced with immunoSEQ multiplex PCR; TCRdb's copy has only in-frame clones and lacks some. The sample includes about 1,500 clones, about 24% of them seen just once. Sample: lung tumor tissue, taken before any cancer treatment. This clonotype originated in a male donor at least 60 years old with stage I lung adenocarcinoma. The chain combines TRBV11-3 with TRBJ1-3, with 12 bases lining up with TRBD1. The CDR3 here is CASSFFPGTGGPTSGNTIYF. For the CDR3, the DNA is TGTGCCAGCAGCTTTTTCCCCGGGACAGGGGGCCCCACTTCTGGAAACACCATATATTTT.